The clone carrying this T cell receptor beta chain has a count of ten or more. From germline, CDR1 is SGHDT and CDR2 YYEEEE. The CDR3 contains 14 residues. Deletions cut 1 base from V and 8 bases from J, with 10 bases between. Template material for amplifying TCR beta CDR3 regions consisted of RNA transcripts. The HTBI primer set drove a first-round RT-PCR of the TCR CDR3. Via MiXCR, TCRdb re-called the multiplex PCR reads, giving one row per CDR3 protein. Seen here are about 700,000 distinct CDR3 sequences, 45% observed once, and the top ten hold 7% to 7.5%. The data were taken from a study of T cells in Graves' hyperthyroidism and ophthalmopathy.

Sequences were obtained from peripheral blood or thyroid tissue (not recorded which). This sequence joins TRBV5-6 and TRBJ1-6; no firm D call. The sequence came from an adult man with Graves' disease, either hyperthyroidism or ophthalmopathy (not recorded which). The CDR3 is CASSLFQTYSPLHF. CDR3 sequence (DNA): TGTGCCAGCAGCTTGTTCCAGACTTATTCACCCCTCCACTTT.